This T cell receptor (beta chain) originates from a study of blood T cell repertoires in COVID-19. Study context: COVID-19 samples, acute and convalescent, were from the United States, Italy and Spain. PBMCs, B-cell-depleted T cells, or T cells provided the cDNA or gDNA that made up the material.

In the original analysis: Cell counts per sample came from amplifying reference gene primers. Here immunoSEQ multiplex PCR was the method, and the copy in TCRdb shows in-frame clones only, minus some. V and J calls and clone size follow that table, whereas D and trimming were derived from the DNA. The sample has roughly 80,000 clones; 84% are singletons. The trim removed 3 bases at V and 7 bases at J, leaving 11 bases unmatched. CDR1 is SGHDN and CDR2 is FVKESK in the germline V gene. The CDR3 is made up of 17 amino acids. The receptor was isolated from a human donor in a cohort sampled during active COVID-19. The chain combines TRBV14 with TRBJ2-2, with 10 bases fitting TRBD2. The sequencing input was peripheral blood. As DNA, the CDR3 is TGTGCCAGCAGCCAGAGTACACCGGGACTAGCGAGCGGGGAGCTGTTTTTT. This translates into CASSQSTPGLASGELFF.